A single sample is the source of the 32 T cell receptor beta chains below, sequenced in a study of OX40 agonist ivuxolimab in advanced cancers. Measured with immunoSEQ multiplex PCR; TCRdb has only the in-frame clones, and not every one. The repertoire holds about 53,000 clones, with 70% to 85% as singletons. Sequencing used CD4+ or CD8+ T cells sorted from blood, obtained in a trial of the OX40 agonist ivuxolimab. Receptors originate from an adult with an advanced solid tumor such as melanoma, head and neck, liver or kidney cancer.

This clone was seen only once. This chain joins TRBV19 and TRBJ1-2; TRBD1 agrees at 7 bases. This CDR3 spans 13 amino acids. V trimming: 4 bases; J trimming: 3 bases; junction bases outside the gene matches: 2. CDR1 and CDR2 (germline): LNHDA, SQIVND (reference sequence). The CDR3 region is CASSSQGDYGYTF. The CDR3 nucleotides read TGTGCCAGTAGTAGTCAGGGGGACTATGGCTACACCTTC.

This clone appeared a few times. This sequence joins TRBV5-1 and TRBJ1-2, with D possibly TRBD1 on 6 matching bases. There are 14 residues in the CDR3. In germline, CDR1 is SGHRS, CDR2 YFSETQ. V was shortened by 2 bases and J by 5 bases, with 13 bases between the two germline ends. The CDR3 reads CASSLGGGEYGYTF. The CDR3 region has the DNA TGCGCCAGCAGCTTAGGGGGAGGAGAATATGGCTACACCTTC.

The rearrangement links TRBV5-1 to TRBJ2-5; the match to TRBD1 covers 8 bases. The trim removed 6 bases at V and 2 bases at J, leaving 6 bases unmatched. Germline V gene data show CDR1 as SGHRS and CDR2 as YFSETQ. The CDR3 has 14 residues. CDR3 protein: CASTKGQDQETQYF. For the CDR3, the DNA is TGCGCCAGCACCAAGGGACAGGATCAAGAGACCCAGTACTTC.

This chain links TRBV11-2 with TRBJ2-5, with 9 nucleotides matching TRBD1. This CDR3 contains 15 residues. The V and J ends lost 5 bases and 2 bases, in that order; junction bases with no gene match: 6. CDR1 and CDR2 (germline): SGHAT, FQNNGV. CDR3 protein: CASSHGQGRQETQYF. The CDR3 DNA reads as TGTGCCAGCAGCCACGGACAGGGGAGGCAAGAGACCCAGTACTTC.

The V and J genes are TRBV19 and TRBJ1-1; D not certain. This CDR3 is 15 amino acids long. Germline CDR1 LNHDA, CDR2 SQIVND (reference sequence). Trimming took 4 bases from V and 3 from J, leaving 15 bases between them. CDR3 DNA sequence: TGTGCCAGTAGTAGCATGTGGAGGGTAGACACTGAAGCTTTCTTT. This encodes CASSSMWRVDTEAFF.

This clone appeared once. This chain connects TRBV27 to TRBJ1-2, with D maybe TRBD1 (5 bases). Looked up from germline, CDR1 is MNHEY and CDR2 is SMNVEV (reference sequence). The CDR3 length is 14 residues. The germline V and J ends were trimmed by 2 bases and 5 bases, with 12 bases remaining between them. The CDR3 DNA sequence: TGTGCCAGCAGTTTAGGGGCCCATAGTTATGGCTACACCTTC. Translating gives CASSLGAHSYGYTF.

The gene calls are TRBV28 and TRBJ1-6; the D gene is possibly TRBD1 (5 bases). Germline V gene lookup returns CDR1 MDHEN and CDR2 SYDVKM. V lost 6 bases to trimming and J lost 6 bases, with 15 bases between them. The CDR3 is 15 amino acids. The CDR3 DNA reads as TGTGCCAGCAGGGGGACCCTGACATTTAATTCACCCCTCCACTTT. It codes for CASRGTLTFNSPLHF.

The rearrangement joins TRBV6-5 to TRBJ1-5, with D unclear. The germline V and J ends were trimmed by 4 bases and 1 base, with 8 bases remaining between them. The CDR3 is made up of 14 amino acids. The V gene's germline CDR1 is MNHEY and CDR2 SVGAGI. This CDR3 is CASSSALSNQPQHF. The CDR3 DNA reads as TGTGCCAGCAGTTCCGCGCTCAGCAATCAGCCCCAGCATTTT.

The gene calls are TRBV6-5 and TRBJ2-4; D is ambiguous. This CDR3 comprises 14 residues. From germline, CDR1 is MNHEY and CDR2 SVGAGI. V was cut by 2 bases and J by 4 bases, with 9 bases left in between. Written as DNA, the CDR3 is TGTGCCAGCAGTTACGGAGTTCAGAAAAACATTCAGTACTTC. Residues: CASSYGVQKNIQYF.

This clone was observed once. The chain has TRBV28 and TRBJ1-1; D is undetermined. The CDR3 spans 12 residues. Germline CDR1 reads MDHEN; CDR2 reads SYDVKM. Trimming took off 6 bases at V and 0 bases at J, with 5 bases between the two ends. Here the CDR3 reads CASRLMNTEAFF. As DNA, the CDR3 is TGTGCCAGCAGGCTCATGAACACTGAAGCTTTCTTT.

V and J are TRBV11-3 and TRBJ2-3; 13 bases line up with TRBD2. The CDR3 covers 15 residues. Germline trimming cut 5 bases from V and 6 bases from J; bases unmatched to any gene: 5. Germline V lookup: CDR1 SGHNT, CDR2 YENEEA. Here the CDR3 reads CASSPGTSGTDTQYF. CDR3 in DNA: TGTGCCAGCAGCCCCGGGACTAGCGGGACGGATACGCAGTATTTT.

This clone was detected only a few times. J is TRBJ2-7 and V is TRBV7-2; 15 bases match TRBD2. With 5 bases clipped from V and 3 bases from J, the junction kept 8 bases outside the gene matches. The CDR3 is made up of 17 amino acids. Germline CDR1 is SGHTA and CDR2 is FQGNSA. CDR3 bases: TGTGCCAGCAGCCCCGGACTAGCGGGAGGGAAATACTACGAGCAGTACTTC. Translated, it gives CASSPGLAGGKYYEQYF.

V is TRBV27 and J is TRBJ2-1, with TRBD1 matching over 7 bases. Per germline, CDR1 MNHEY and CDR2 SMNVEV (reference sequence). With V trimmed by 3 bases and J by 0 bases, 14 bases remained unmatched. The CDR3 loop spans 19 amino acids. The CDR3 DNA reads TGTGCCAGCAGTTTCTCCGGGACAGCGTACTCTACCTCCTACAATGAGCAGTTCTTC. This translates into CASSFSGTAYSTSYNEQFF.

The rearrangement uses TRBV7-9 and TRBJ2-5; D is possibly TRBD1 (6 bases). Germline CDR1 SEHNR, CDR2 FQNEAQ (reference sequence). This CDR3 region has 14 residues. The V and J ends lost 5 bases and 1 base respectively, with 11 bases between them. CDR3 in amino acids: CASSPGQIQETQYF. As DNA, the CDR3 is TGTGCCAGCAGCCCCGGACAGATCCAAGAGACCCAGTACTTC.

V is TRBV29-1 and J is TRBJ2-1; 7 bases map to TRBD1. This CDR3 has 13 residues. The germline CDR1 and CDR2 sequences are SQVTM and ANQGSEA. The trim removed 3 bases at V and 6 bases at J, leaving 5 bases unmatched. The CDR3 nucleotides read TGCAGCGTTGACGAGACAGGGAGCAATGAGCAGTTCTTC. This encodes CSVDETGSNEQFF.

The CDR3, as DNA: TGTGCCTGGAGTGTGAATAGCGGGGCCCGAGATACGCAGTATTTT. Protein sequence: CAWSVNSGARDTQYF. The rearrangement joins TRBV30 to TRBJ2-3; 8 nucleotides match TRBD2. Trimming took 0 bases from V and 5 from J; bases not matched to a gene: 7. Germline CDR1 is GTSNPN and CDR2 is SVGIG (reference sequence). The CDR3 sequence is 15 residues long.

The V gene is TRBV19, the J gene TRBJ2-1, with TRBD1 matching 7 bases. This CDR3 has 14 residues. From germline, CDR1 is LNHDA and CDR2 SQIVND (reference sequence). Trimming took 6 bases from V and 2 from J; bases not matched to a gene: 4. CDR3 region: CASREGQPYNEQFF. The CDR3 DNA follows: TGTGCCAGTAGAGAGGGACAGCCCTACAATGAGCAGTTCTTC.

The chain employs TRBV5-1 and TRBJ2-5; 11 bases are a match to TRBD2. The CDR3 consists of 18 residues. Germline V CDR1 and CDR2: SGHRS, YFSETQ. With 5 bases clipped from V and 1 base from J, the junction kept 13 bases outside the gene matches. Here the CDR3 reads CASSPFTLGTSGQETQYF. CDR3 bases: TGCGCCAGCAGTCCGTTTACTCTAGGGACTAGCGGCCAAGAGACCCAGTACTTC.

The V and J genes are TRBV18 and TRBJ1-1, with 10 nucleotides matching TRBD1. The germline CDR1 and CDR2 sequences are KGHSH and LQKENI. Germline trimming cut 3 bases from V and 3 bases from J; bases unmatched to any gene: 7. The CDR3 consists of 16 residues. CDR3 sequence (DNA): TGTGCCAGCTCACCGCGACGACAGGGGGCGGACACTGAAGCTTTCTTT. Encoded protein: CASSPRRQGADTEAFF.

This sequence joins TRBV30 and TRBJ1-4; D unresolved. CDR3 length: 13 amino acids. V lost 5 bases to trimming and J lost 8 bases, with 15 bases between them. The germline V gene has CDR1 GTSNPN and CDR2 SVGIG (reference sequence). The CDR3 nucleotides are TGTGCCTGGGGTAGGGATCTGGGGGAAAAACTGTTTTTT. Its translation is CAWGRDLGEKLFF.

The V and J genes are TRBV15 and TRBJ2-4; D is unresolved. This CDR3 comprises 15 residues. Germline CDR1 is LNHNV and CDR2 is YYDKDF (reference sequence). The V and J ends lost 0 bases and 2 bases respectively, with 8 bases between them. The CDR3 DNA sequence: TGTGCCACCAGCAGAGATGACCGGACCAAAAACATTCAGTACTTC. It translates to CATSRDDRTKNIQYF.

The CDR3 coding sequence is TGTGCCAGCAGTTACTCCGGGGGTAGGACCTTCTTT. Amino acids: CASSYSGGRTFF. The rearrangement links TRBV6-5 to TRBJ1-1, with D possibly TRBD1 on 5 matching bases. Germline CDR1 is MNHEY and CDR2 is SVGAGI. Trimming pared 0 bases from V and 14 bases from J, leaving 13 bases between. CDR3 size: 12 residues.

The chain uses TRBV9 and TRBJ1-4, with D possibly matching TRBD1 (5 bases). The V end lost 1 base, the J end lost 2 bases, and 12 bases lay between the germline ends. The germline gives CDR1 SGDLS, CDR2 YYNGEE. The CDR3 loop spans 16 amino acids. The CDR3 region is CASSVRQGFTNEKLFF. The CDR3 coding sequence is TGTGCCAGCAGCGTACGTCAGGGTTTCACTAATGAAAAACTGTTTTTT. Full variable domain (remainder filled in from reference TRBV9 and TRBJ1-4): DSGVTQTPKHLITATGQRVTLRCSPRSGDLSVYWYQQSLDQGLQFLIQYYNGEERAKGNILERFSAQQFPDLHSELNLSSLELGDSALYFCASSVRQGFTNEKLFFGSGTQLSVL.

V usage is TRBV11-2 and J usage is TRBJ1-1; D is uncertain. With 1 base removed from V and 0 bases from J, the gap between germline ends came to 6 bases. This CDR3 is built from 14 residues. Germline V gives CDR1 SGHAT, CDR2 FQNNGV. The DNA for the CDR3 is TGTGCCAGCAGCTTAGCACGGATGAACACTGAAGCTTTCTTT. Amino acids: CASSLARMNTEAFF.

The chain links TRBV2 to TRBJ1-2; D is perhaps TRBD1 (6 bases). The CDR3 consists of 13 residues. The V end was cut by 4 bases, the J end by 4 bases, with 10 bases between. CDR1 SNHLY and CDR2 FYNNEI come from the germline V gene. CDR3 coding DNA: TGTGCCAGCAGTGGCGGGGGCGTCTATGGCTACACCTTC. It translates to CASSGGGVYGYTF.

J is TRBJ1-5 and V is TRBV6-5; D remains ambiguous. CDR1 is MNHEY, CDR2 SVGAGI, per germline. V gave up 5 bases and J gave up 5 bases, with 13 bases separating them. CDR3 length: 14 residues. CDR3 in DNA: TGTGCCAGCAGTCCCGATACCCCCTATCAGCCCCAGCATTTT. Translated, it gives CASSPDTPYQPQHF.

The chain joins TRBV5-6 to TRBJ1-1, with a tentative D call TRBD1 (5 bases). This CDR3 region has 15 residues. CDR1 is SGHDT, CDR2 YYEEEE, per germline. The V gene lost 1 base and the J gene lost 4 bases, with 14 bases spanning the gap. The CDR3 here is CASSLYGGRGTEAFF. The CDR3 nucleotides are TGTGCCAGCAGCTTGTATGGGGGTCGGGGCACTGAAGCTTTCTTT.

This chain uses TRBV7-2 with TRBJ2-5; D call uncertain. The CDR3 is 14 residues long. V lost 5 bases and J lost 0, with 10 bases in between. The germline V gene has CDR1 SGHTA and CDR2 FQGNSA. The CDR3 region is CASSPRPYQETQYF. In nucleotides, the CDR3 is TGTGCCAGCAGCCCCAGACCGTACCAAGAGACCCAGTACTTC.

A note on this clone: This same CDR3 is encoded by further DNA sequences in the sample. The chain joins TRBV11-2 to TRBJ1-3; D unclear. The CDR3 length is 14 residues. Trimming cost V 4 bases and J 2 bases, with 9 bases left between them. Germline lookup yields CDR1 SGHAT and CDR2 FQNNGV. The CDR3 here is CASSSRGTGNTIYF. CDR3 DNA sequence: TGTGCCAGCAGCTCCCGAGGGACTGGAAACACCATATATTTT.

This chain joins TRBV6-5 and TRBJ1-5; possibly TRBD1 for D (6 bases). The germline gives CDR1 MNHEY, CDR2 SVGAGI. Between the trimmed V and J ends, which lost 11 bases and 4 bases, there was a span of 15 bases. The CDR3 covers 13 residues. The CDR3 loop is CALPLDRNQPQHF. DNA of the CDR3: TGTGCCTTACCACTAGACAGGAATCAGCCCCAGCATTTT.

Only one count was recorded for this clone. The genes are TRBV11-2 and TRBJ2-7, with 9 bases that match TRBD1. The germline V gene encodes CDR1 SGHAT and CDR2 FQNNGV. CDR3 length: 16 amino acids. V lost 3 bases, J lost 3 bases, and 9 bases stayed unmatched. CDR3 residues: CASSLDRGGGYYEQYF. The CDR3 nucleotides are TGTGCCAGCAGCTTGGACAGGGGCGGAGGATACTACGAGCAGTACTTC. Drawing the rest from reference TRBV11-2 and TRBJ2-7, the complete variable domain is EAGVAQSPRYKIIEKRQSVAFWCNPISGHATLYWYQQILGQGPKLLIQFQNNGVVDDSQLPKDRFSAERLKGVDSTLKIQPAKLEDSAVYLCASSLDRGGGYYEQYFGPGTRLTVT.

The DNA for the CDR3 is TGTGCCAGCAGCCGGGGACTAGCGGGGCCATACAATGAGCAGTTCTTC. Protein: CASSRGLAGPYNEQFF. This chain joins TRBV5-6 and TRBJ2-1, with 13 bases lining up with TRBD2. V lost 4 bases to trimming and J lost 4 bases; unmatched junction nucleotides: 5. From germline, CDR1 is SGHDT and CDR2 YYEEEE. The CDR3 contains 16 residues.